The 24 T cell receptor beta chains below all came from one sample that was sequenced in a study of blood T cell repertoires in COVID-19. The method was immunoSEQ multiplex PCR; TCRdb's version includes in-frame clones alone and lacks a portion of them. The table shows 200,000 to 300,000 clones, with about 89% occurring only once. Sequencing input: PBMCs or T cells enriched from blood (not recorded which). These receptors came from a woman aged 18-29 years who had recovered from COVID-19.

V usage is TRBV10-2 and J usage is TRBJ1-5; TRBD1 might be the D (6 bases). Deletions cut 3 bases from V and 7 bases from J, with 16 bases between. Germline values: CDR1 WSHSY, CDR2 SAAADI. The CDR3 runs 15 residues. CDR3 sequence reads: CASSDDWGGRQPQHF. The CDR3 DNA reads TGCGCCAGCAGTGATGATTGGGGGGGCAGGCAGCCCCAGCATTTT.

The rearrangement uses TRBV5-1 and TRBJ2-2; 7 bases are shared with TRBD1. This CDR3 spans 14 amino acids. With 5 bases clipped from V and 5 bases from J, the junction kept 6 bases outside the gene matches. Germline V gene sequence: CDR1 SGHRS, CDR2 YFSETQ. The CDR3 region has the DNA TGCGCCAGCAGGAGGGGGCGAGGGACCGGGGAGCTGTTTTTT. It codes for CASRRGRGTGELFF.

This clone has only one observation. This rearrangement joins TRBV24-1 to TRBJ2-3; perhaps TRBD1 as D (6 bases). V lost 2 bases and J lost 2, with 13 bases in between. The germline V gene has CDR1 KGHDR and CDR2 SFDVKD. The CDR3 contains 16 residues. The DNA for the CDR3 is TGTGCCACCAGTGATTCCGGGACAAAAATCACAGATACGCAGTATTTT. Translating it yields CATSDSGTKITDTQYF.

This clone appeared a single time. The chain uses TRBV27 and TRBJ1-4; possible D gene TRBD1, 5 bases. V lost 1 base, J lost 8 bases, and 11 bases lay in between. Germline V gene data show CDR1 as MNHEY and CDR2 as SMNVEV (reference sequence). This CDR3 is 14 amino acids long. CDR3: CASSLWQGGEKLFF. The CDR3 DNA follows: TGTGCCAGCAGTTTATGGCAGGGCGGCGAAAAACTGTTTTTT.

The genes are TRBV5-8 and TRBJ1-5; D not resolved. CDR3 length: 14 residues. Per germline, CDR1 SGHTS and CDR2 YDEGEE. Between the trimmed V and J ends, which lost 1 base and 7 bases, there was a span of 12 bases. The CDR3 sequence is CASSLFGNWQPQHF. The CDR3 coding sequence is TGTGCCAGCAGCTTGTTCGGGAATTGGCAGCCCCAGCATTTT.

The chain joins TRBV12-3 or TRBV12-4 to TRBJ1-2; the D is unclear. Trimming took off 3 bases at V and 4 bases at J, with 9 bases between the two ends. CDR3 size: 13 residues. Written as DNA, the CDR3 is TGTGCCAGCAGTTTCTCGTCACTCTATGGCTACACCTTC. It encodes CASSFSSLYGYTF.

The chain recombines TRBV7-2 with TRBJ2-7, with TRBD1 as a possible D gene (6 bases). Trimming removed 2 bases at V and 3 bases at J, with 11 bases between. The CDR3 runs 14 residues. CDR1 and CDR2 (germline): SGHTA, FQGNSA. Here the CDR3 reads CASSLQDRNYEQYF. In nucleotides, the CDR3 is TGTGCCAGCAGCTTACAGGACAGAAACTACGAGCAGTACTTC.

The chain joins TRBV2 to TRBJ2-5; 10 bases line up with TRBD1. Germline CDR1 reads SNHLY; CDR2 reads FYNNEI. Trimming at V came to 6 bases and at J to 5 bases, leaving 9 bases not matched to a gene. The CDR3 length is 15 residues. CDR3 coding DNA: TGTGCCAGCAGCCAGGACAGGGGGAATTGGGAGACCCAGTACTTC. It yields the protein CASSQDRGNWETQYF.

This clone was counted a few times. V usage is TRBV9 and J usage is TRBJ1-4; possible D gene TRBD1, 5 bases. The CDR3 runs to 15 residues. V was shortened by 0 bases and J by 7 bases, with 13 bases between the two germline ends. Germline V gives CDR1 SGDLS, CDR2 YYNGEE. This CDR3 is CASSVGGGMGEKLFF. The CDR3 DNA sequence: TGTGCCAGCAGCGTAGGCGGGGGGATGGGTGAAAAACTGTTTTTT.

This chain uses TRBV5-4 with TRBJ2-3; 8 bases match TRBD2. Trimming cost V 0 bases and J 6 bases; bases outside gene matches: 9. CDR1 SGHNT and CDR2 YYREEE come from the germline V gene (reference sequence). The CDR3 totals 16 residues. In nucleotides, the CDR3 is TGTGCCAGCAGCTTGGTTGGTGCGGGAGGTTCGGATACGCAGTATTTT. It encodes CASSLVGAGGSDTQYF.

CDR3 sequence: CASSPSTGVVQPQHF. The DNA of the CDR3 is TGTGCCAGCAGTCCCTCGACAGGGGTCGTTCAGCCCCAGCATTTT. V gene TRBV27 combines with J gene TRBJ1-5, with 8 nucleotides matching TRBD1. Losses at the gene ends were 5 bases for V and 6 bases for J; bases not matched to a gene: 9. The CDR3 has 15 amino acids. Germline V gene data show CDR1 as MNHEY and CDR2 as SMNVEV (reference sequence).

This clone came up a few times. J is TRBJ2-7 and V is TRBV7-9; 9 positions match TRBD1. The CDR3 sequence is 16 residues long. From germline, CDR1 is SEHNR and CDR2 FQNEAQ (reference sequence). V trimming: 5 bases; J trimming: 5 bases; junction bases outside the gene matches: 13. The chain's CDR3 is CASSLGTGPYLDEQYF. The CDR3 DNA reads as TGTGCCAGCAGCCTCGGGACAGGGCCTTACCTGGACGAGCAGTACTTC.

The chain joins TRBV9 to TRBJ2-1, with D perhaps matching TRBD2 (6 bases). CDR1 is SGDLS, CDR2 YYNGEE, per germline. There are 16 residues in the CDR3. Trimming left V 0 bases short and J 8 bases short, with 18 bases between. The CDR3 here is CASSVGVGGMVDEQFF. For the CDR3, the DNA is TGTGCCAGCAGCGTAGGAGTCGGGGGAATGGTTGATGAGCAGTTCTTC.

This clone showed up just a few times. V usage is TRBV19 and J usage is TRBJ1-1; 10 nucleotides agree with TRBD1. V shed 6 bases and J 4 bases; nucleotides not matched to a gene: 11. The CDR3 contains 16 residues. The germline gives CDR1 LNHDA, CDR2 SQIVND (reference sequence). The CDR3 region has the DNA TGTGCCAGTAGCCTCCGGGACAGGGGTGGAGGCACTGAAGCTTTCTTT. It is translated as CASSLRDRGGGTEAFF.

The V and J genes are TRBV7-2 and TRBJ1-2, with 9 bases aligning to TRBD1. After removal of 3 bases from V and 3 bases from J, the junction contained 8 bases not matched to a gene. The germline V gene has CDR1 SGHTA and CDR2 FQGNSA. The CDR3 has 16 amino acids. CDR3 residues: CASSFQTGGFDYGYTF. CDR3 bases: TGTGCCAGCAGCTTCCAGACAGGGGGATTCGACTATGGCTACACCTTC. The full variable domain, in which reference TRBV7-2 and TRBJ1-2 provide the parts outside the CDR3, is GAGVSQSPSNKVTEKGKDVELRCDPISGHTALYWYRQSLGQGLEFLIYFQGNSAPDKSGLPSDRFSAERTGGSVSTLTIQRTQQEDSAVYLCASSFQTGGFDYGYTFGSGTRLTVV.

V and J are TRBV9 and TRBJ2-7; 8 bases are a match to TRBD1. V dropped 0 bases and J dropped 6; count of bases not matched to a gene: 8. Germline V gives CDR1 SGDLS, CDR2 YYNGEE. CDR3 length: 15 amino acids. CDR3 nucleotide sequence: TGTGCCAGCAGCGTAGCGGGGAACAGGGGGTCCGAGCAGTACTTC. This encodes CASSVAGNRGSEQYF.

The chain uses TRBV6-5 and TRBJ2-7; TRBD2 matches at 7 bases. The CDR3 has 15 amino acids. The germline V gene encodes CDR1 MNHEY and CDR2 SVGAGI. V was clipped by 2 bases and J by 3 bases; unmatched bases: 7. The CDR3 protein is CASSYTRDYLYEQYF. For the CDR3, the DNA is TGTGCCAGCAGTTACACCCGGGACTACCTCTACGAGCAGTACTTC.

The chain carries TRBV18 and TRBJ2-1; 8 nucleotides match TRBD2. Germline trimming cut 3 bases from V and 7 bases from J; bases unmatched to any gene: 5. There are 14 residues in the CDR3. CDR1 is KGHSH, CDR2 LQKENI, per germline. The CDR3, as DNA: TGTGCCAGCTCACCCCGGACTAGCCTAAATGAGCAGTTCTTC. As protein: CASSPRTSLNEQFF.

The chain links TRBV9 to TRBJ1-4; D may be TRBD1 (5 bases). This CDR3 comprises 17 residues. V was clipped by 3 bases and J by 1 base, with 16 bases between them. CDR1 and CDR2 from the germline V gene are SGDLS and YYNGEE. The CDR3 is CASSASAGRGTNEKLFF. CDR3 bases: TGTGCCAGCAGCGCCTCTGCAGGGAGGGGAACTAATGAAAAACTGTTTTTT. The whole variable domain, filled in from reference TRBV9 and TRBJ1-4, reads DSGVTQTPKHLITATGQRVTLRCSPRSGDLSVYWYQQSLDQGLQFLIQYYNGEERAKGNILERFSAQQFPDLHSELNLSSLELGDSALYFCASSASAGRGTNEKLFFGSGTQLSVL.

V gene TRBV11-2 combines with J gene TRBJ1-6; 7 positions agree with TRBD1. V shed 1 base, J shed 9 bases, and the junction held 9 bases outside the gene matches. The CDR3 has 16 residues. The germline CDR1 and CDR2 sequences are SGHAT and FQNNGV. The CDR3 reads CASSLVRDSRISPLHF. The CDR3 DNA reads TGTGCCAGCAGCTTAGTACGGGACAGTCGTATTTCACCCCTCCACTTT.

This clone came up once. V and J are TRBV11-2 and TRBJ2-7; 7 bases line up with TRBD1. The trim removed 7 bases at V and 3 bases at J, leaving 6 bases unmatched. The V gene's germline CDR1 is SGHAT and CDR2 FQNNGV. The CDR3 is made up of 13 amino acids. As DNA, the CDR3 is TGTGCCAGCAACACAGGGGATCTCTACGAGCAGTACTTC. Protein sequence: CASNTGDLYEQYF.

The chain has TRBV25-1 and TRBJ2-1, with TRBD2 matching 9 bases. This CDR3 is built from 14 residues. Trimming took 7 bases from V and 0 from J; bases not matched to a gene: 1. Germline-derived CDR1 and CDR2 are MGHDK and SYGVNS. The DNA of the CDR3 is TGTGCCAGCAATAGCGGGAGCTCCTACAATGAGCAGTTCTTC. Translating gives CASNSGSSYNEQFF.

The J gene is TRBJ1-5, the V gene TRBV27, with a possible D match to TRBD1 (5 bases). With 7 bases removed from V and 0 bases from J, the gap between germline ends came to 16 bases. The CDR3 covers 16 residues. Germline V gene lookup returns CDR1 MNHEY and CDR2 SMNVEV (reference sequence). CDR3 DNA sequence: TGTGCCAGCAAAAACAGGTTTGGGGATAGCAATCAGCCCCAGCATTTT. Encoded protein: CASKNRFGDSNQPQHF.

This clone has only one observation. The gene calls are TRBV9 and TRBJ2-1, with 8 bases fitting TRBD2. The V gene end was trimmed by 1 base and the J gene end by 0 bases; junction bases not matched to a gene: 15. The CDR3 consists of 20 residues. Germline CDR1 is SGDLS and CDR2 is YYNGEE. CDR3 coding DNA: TGTGCCAGCAGCGTACGGGTCAATAGCGGGAAGGGGCTCTCCTACAATGAGCAGTTCTTC. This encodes CASSVRVNSGKGLSYNEQFF.